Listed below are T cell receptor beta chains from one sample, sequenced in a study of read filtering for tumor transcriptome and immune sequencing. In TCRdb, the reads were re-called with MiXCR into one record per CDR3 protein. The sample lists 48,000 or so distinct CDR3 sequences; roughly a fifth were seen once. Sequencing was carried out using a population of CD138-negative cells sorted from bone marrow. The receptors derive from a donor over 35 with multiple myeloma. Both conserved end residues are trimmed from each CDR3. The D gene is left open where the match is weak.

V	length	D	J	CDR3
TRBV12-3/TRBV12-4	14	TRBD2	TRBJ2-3	ASRSNKREGTDTQY
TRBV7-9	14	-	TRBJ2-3	ASSLARSRGTDTQY
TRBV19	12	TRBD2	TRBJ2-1	ASSIAPSGRQQF
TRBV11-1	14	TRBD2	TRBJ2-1	ASSPTSGRVYNEQF
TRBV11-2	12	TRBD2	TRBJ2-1	ACSLASARREQF
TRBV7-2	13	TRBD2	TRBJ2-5	ASSLEGTIQETQY
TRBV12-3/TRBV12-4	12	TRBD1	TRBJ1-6	ASRKTGGSSPLH
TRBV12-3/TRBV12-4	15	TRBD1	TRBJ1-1	ASSSSGGAVGNTEAF
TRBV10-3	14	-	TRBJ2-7	AISESLGGRNYEQY
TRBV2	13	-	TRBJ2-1	ASQVSGSPYNGQF
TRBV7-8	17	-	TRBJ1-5	ASSLETDAPFQGNQPQH
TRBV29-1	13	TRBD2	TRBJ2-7	SVTGTSGNSYEQY
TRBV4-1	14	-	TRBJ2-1	ASSRPGRAAYNEQF
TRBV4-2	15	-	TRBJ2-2	ASSSLSGLADTGELF
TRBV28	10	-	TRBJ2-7	ASSQGPYEQY
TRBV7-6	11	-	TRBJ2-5	ASSPRYGETQY
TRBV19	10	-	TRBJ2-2	ASSAPPGELF
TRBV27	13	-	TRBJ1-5	ASSQEGGAGQPQH
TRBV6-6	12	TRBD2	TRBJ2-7	ASRSSGSTGEQY
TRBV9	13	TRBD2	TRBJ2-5	ASSLGGLAHETQY
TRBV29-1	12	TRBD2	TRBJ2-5	SVRTSGTQETQY
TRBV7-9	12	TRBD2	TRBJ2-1	ASSASGSGYEQF
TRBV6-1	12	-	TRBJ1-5	ASNGISISQPQH
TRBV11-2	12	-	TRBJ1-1	ASSFWVRNTEAF
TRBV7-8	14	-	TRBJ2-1	ASSLEPAATYNEQF
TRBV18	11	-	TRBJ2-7	ASSPEDGYEQY
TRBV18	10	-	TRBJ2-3	ASSGVTDTQY
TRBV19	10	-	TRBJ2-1	ACSGLANEQF
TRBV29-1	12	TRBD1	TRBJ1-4	SVVRGRGDDELF
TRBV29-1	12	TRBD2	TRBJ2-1	SVEDSGRASEQF
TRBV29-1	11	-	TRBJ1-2	SVDGQLVYGYT
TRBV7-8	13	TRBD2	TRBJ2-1	ASSKSSGVYNEQF
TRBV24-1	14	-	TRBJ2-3	ATSAQGSPLTDTQY
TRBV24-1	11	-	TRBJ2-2	ATSDQNTGELF
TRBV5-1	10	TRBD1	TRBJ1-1	ASSLGQGEAF
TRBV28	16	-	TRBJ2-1	ASTASVSLTRSYNEQF
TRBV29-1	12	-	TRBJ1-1	SVEAIGGRTEAF
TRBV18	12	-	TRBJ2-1	ASSPLPAGYEQF
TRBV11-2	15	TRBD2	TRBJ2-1	ASSVPGTSGNYNEQF
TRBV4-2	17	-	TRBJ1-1	ASSQDGVWEGRVNTEAF
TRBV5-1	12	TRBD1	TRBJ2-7	ASSSDRGLDEQY
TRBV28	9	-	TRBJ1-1	ASSGNTDAF
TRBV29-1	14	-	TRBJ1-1	SVFGGPGIGHTEAF
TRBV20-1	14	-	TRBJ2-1	SARDGRRISYNEQF
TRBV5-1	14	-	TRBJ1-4	ASSLDQAPGGEKLF
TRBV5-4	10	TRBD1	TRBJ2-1	ASSVDRAQQF
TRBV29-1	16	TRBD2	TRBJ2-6	SVEERWTSGRGANVLT
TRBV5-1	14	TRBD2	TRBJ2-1	ASSPGGGGTYNEQF
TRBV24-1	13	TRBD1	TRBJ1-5	ATSDPGTGHQPQH
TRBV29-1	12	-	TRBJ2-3	SVDPTSAADTQY
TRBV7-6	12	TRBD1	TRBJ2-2	ASTSQGATGELF
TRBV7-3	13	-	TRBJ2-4	ASSVAAGTQNIQY
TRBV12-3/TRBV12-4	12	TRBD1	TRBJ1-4	ASSSTGVREKLF
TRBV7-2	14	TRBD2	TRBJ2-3	ASSLDPSGRVDTQY
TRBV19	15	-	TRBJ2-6	ASTERAAPSGANVLT
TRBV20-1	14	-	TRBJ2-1	SAIFPGRGRFDEQF
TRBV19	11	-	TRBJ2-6	ASSIGRANVLT
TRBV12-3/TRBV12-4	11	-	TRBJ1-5	ASSPYLGQPQH